The rows below give T cell receptor beta chains drawn from one sample of a study of OX40 agonist ivuxolimab in advanced cancers. Assay: immunoSEQ multiplex PCR; the TCRdb copy retains only in-frame clones and omits some. The repertoire consists of tens of thousands of clones, with 70% to 85% occurring once and the leading ten covering over 3%. The input for sequencing was CD4+ or CD8+ T cells sorted from blood, taken in a trial of the OX40 agonist ivuxolimab. These receptors all come from an adult with an advanced solid tumor such as melanoma, head and neck, liver or kidney cancer. Both conserved end residues are part of each CDR3. For some rows the clone size is stated as once, few or many, or as a class when expanded; others skip it.

V gene: TRBV6-4; J gene: TRBJ2-7; clone size: NA; CDR3 protein: CASSVFERGGLLNYEQYF
V gene: TRBV25-1; J gene: TRBJ2-1; clone size: NA; CDR3 protein: CASSAATGHNEQFF
V gene: TRBV6-5; J gene: TRBJ2-1; clone size: NA; CDR3 protein: CASSRDTKQFF
V gene: TRBV28; J gene: NA; clone size: NA; CDR3 protein: CASSSGQVVHEQYF
V gene: TRBV10-3; J gene: TRBJ2-7; clone size: NA; CDR3 protein: CAISDFEGSASSYEQYF
V gene: TRBV5-5; J gene: TRBJ2-7; clone size: NA; CDR3 protein: CASKRREGYEQYF
V gene: TRBV6-5; J gene: TRBJ2-1; clone size: NA; CDR3 protein: CASRTRKQGSNEQFF
V gene: TRBV2; J gene: TRBJ2-7; clone size: NA; CDR3 protein: CASSMDRGRYEQYF
V gene: TRBV18; J gene: TRBJ1-4; clone size: NA; CDR3 protein: CASTPSGVEKLFF
V gene: TRBV7-2; J gene: TRBJ2-5; clone size: once; CDR3 protein: CASSLRTSGYQETQYF
V gene: TRBV19; J gene: TRBJ2-7; clone size: once; CDR3 protein: CASSKGPQDEQYF
V gene: TRBV7-9; J gene: NA; clone size: NA; CDR3 protein: CASSFFDEQYF
V gene: TRBV4-1; J gene: TRBJ2-7; clone size: few; CDR3 protein: CASSIDRVRHEQYF
V gene: TRBV28; J gene: TRBJ2-1; clone size: NA; CDR3 protein: CASSLGTSGGREFF
V gene: TRBV6-5; J gene: TRBJ2-2; clone size: NA; CDR3 protein: CASSYLGTGDTGELFF
V gene: TRBV7-3; J gene: TRBJ2-1; clone size: NA; CDR3 protein: CASSRSGNNEQFF
V gene: TRBV6-1; J gene: TRBJ2-7; clone size: NA; CDR3 protein: CASSEPRQGLYEQYF
V gene: TRBV6-1; J gene: TRBJ2-5; clone size: NA; CDR3 protein: CASIRGGQETQYF
V gene: TRBV9; J gene: TRBJ2-1; clone size: NA; CDR3 protein: CASSPSGGPYNEQFF
V gene: TRBV5-1; J gene: TRBJ2-3; clone size: NA; CDR3 protein: CASSPHEGGRTDTQYF
V gene: TRBV7-3; J gene: TRBJ2-7; clone size: NA; CDR3 protein: CASSLEAGGGEQYF
V gene: TRBV5-1; J gene: TRBJ2-5; clone size: NA; CDR3 protein: CASSFNQETQYF
V gene: TRBV5-4; J gene: TRBJ2-7; clone size: NA; CDR3 protein: CASSSPGQGNEQYF
V gene: TRBV9; J gene: TRBJ2-3; clone size: NA; CDR3 protein: CASSTHSRLASNTDTQYF
V gene: TRBV7-2; J gene: TRBJ2-7; clone size: few; CDR3 protein: CASSLISGSGEQYF
V gene: TRBV7-2; J gene: TRBJ1-2; clone size: NA; CDR3 protein: CASSYRVSGYTF
V gene: TRBV29-1; J gene: TRBJ2-7; clone size: NA; CDR3 protein: CSVAGYSYEQYF
V gene: TRBV9; J gene: TRBJ2-2; clone size: NA; CDR3 protein: CASSGTGELFF
V gene: TRBV5-1; J gene: TRBJ2-2; clone size: NA; CDR3 protein: CASSSGQGYTGELFF
V gene: TRBV5-1; J gene: TRBJ2-2; clone size: once; CDR3 protein: CASSLEGPGTGELFF
V gene: TRBV28; J gene: TRBJ2-2; clone size: NA; CDR3 protein: CASSYESNTGELFF
V gene: TRBV7-9; J gene: TRBJ1-1; clone size: NA; CDR3 protein: CASSQGWGNTEAFF
V gene: TRBV30; J gene: TRBJ2-3; clone size: few; CDR3 protein: CAWCRVGDTQYF
V gene: TRBV18; J gene: TRBJ2-1; clone size: NA; CDR3 protein: CASSPLAGGSKENEQFF
V gene: TRBV5-1; J gene: TRBJ2-7; clone size: once; CDR3 protein: CASSSFQTSFEQYF
V gene: TRBV7-2; J gene: TRBJ1-1; clone size: NA; CDR3 protein: CASSSPGTTEAFF
V gene: TRBV7-2; J gene: TRBJ1-1; clone size: NA; CDR3 protein: CASSLNPGNTEAFF
V gene: TRBV4-1; J gene: TRBJ2-2; clone size: once; CDR3 protein: CASSQKERGFGGRAPGELFF
V gene: TRBV6-5; J gene: TRBJ2-7; clone size: NA; CDR3 protein: CASSLGLADYEQYF
V gene: TRBV14; J gene: TRBJ1-1; clone size: few; CDR3 protein: CASSLGRNTEAFF
V gene: TRBV2; J gene: TRBJ2-3; clone size: NA; CDR3 protein: CASSRLDPDTDTQYF
V gene: TRBV7-9; J gene: TRBJ2-7; clone size: NA; CDR3 protein: CASSLPRDRENEQYF
V gene: TRBV4-2; J gene: TRBJ2-1; clone size: NA; CDR3 protein: CASSQATGTYNEQFF
V gene: TRBV7-2; J gene: TRBJ2-7; clone size: NA; CDR3 protein: CASMPAATESWEQYF
V gene: TRBV28; J gene: TRBJ2-1; clone size: NA; CDR3 protein: CASSTGPRSYNEQFF
V gene: TRBV19; J gene: TRBJ2-1; clone size: NA; CDR3 protein: CASSILRRSSYNEQFF
V gene: TRBV7-9; J gene: TRBJ1-1; clone size: once; CDR3 protein: CASSFPDRDTEAFF
V gene: TRBV10-3; J gene: TRBJ2-1; clone size: NA; CDR3 protein: CAISDSLANEQFF
V gene: TRBV7-3; J gene: TRBJ2-5; clone size: NA; CDR3 protein: CASSSSGRETQYF
V gene: TRBV19; J gene: TRBJ2-1; clone size: once; CDR3 protein: CASSGAMYGVGTYNEQFF
V gene: TRBV6-1; J gene: TRBJ2-7; clone size: NA; CDR3 protein: CASSELDRTYEQYF
V gene: TRBV2; J gene: TRBJ1-5; clone size: NA; CDR3 protein: CASRAGGQPQHF
V gene: TRBV11-1; J gene: TRBJ2-7; clone size: NA; CDR3 protein: CASSPSGSYEQYF
V gene: TRBV28; J gene: NA; clone size: NA; CDR3 protein: CASSLSGAETYEQYF
V gene: TRBV5-1; J gene: TRBJ2-1; clone size: NA; CDR3 protein: CASSAHPSYNEQFF
V gene: TRBV9; J gene: TRBJ2-3; clone size: NA; CDR3 protein: CASSVGDYRTDTQYF
V gene: TRBV28; J gene: TRBJ2-3; clone size: NA; CDR3 protein: CASSPSGRAPDTQYF
V gene: TRBV19; J gene: TRBJ2-2; clone size: NA; CDR3 protein: CATITSPPGTGELFF
V gene: TRBV7-6; J gene: TRBJ2-1; clone size: NA; CDR3 protein: CASSSPLTGGPIDEQFF